This T cell receptor beta chain was identified in a study of blood T cell repertoires in COVID-19. TCRdb's copy holds only in-frame clones and misses some; the assay was immunoSEQ multiplex PCR. This table holds 350,000 to 450,000 clones, approximately 92% found once. Recovery meant two consecutive negative NP/OP PCR tests, professional clearance, or resolved symptoms. The sample comprised PBMCs or T cells enriched from blood (not recorded which). The sequence came from a man aged 30 to 45 who had recovered from COVID-19.

In DNA form, the CDR3 reads TGTGCCAGCTCGGCGGTAGCGGACCGCCGGGATACGCAGTATTTT. As protein: CASSAVADRRDTQYF. The chain has TRBV28 and TRBJ2-3; weak D call: TRBD2 (6 bases). The germline V and J ends were trimmed by 8 bases and 6 bases, with 21 bases remaining between them. The CDR3 has 15 amino acids. The germline V gene encodes CDR1 MDHEN and CDR2 SYDVKM.